This T cell receptor (beta chain) was documented in a study of cytomegalovirus exposure and HLA in healthy donors. Regarding this clone: No antigen is known for it.

Amplification used 60 Vbeta primers and 13 Jbeta primers. Clones were read by immunoSEQ multiplex PCR, and TCRdb kept only the in-frame ones, dropping some. The table has about 120,000 clones, about three quarters seen once; the top ten hold about 30%. General observations from the study: Later analysis suggested most CMV-associated TCR beta chains were HLA-restricted.

Trimming removed 1 base from V and 6 bases from J, with 6 bases in between. This CDR3 region has 13 residues. Germline V gene sequence: CDR1 SGHAT, CDR2 FQNNGV. Material for sequencing was PBMCs. The source of this sequence is a man between 60 and 75 years old in good health and CMV-seropositive. The chain combines TRBV11-2 with TRBJ2-2; D uncertain. The CDR3 bases are TGTGCCAGCAGCTTAGTTGAGGCCGGGGAGCTGTTTTTT. Translating gives CASSLVEAGELFF.